This TCR beta chain is drawn from a study of OX40 agonist ivuxolimab in advanced cancers. Overall study context: Eligibility rules accepted prior anti-PD-1, anti-PD-L1 or anti-CTLA-4 therapy, and around 38% had some.

The germline CDR1 and CDR2 sequences are LNHDA and SQIVND (reference sequence). V shed 9 bases and J 3 bases; nucleotides not matched to a gene: 9. This CDR3 comprises 14 residues. Only in-frame clones appear in the TCRdb table, and some are missing; sequencing was by immunoSEQ multiplex PCR. The table has approximately 61,000 clones, around 89% seen once. A few counts support this clone. V and J are TRBV19 and TRBJ2-7, with 9 bases identical to TRBD1. The specimen comprised CD4+ or CD8+ T cells sorted from blood, sampled in a trial of the OX40 agonist ivuxolimab. This TCR was recovered from an adult with an advanced solid tumor such as melanoma, head and neck, liver or kidney cancer. The CDR3 loop reads CARQGQGGNYEQYF. CDR3 coding DNA: TGTGCCAGACAGGGACAGGGAGGTAACTACGAGCAGTACTTC.